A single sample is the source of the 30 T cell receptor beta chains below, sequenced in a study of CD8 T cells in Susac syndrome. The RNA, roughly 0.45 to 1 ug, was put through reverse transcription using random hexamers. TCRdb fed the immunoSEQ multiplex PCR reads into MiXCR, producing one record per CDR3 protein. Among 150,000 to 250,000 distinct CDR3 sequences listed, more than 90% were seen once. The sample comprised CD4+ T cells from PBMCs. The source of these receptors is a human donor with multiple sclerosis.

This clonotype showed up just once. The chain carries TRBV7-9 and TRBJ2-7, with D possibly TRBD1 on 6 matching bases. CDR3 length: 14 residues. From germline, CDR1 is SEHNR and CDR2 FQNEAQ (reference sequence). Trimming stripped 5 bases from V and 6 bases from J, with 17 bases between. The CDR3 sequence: CASSTGSQGFEQYF. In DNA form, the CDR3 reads TGTGCCAGCAGCACAGGATCACAGGGTTTCGAGCAGTACTTC.

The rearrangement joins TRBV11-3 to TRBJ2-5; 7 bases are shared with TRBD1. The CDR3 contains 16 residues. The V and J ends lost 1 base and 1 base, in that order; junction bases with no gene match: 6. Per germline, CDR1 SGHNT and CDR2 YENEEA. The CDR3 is CASSLGSRGSQETQYF. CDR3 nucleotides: TGTGCCAGCAGCTTAGGAAGCAGGGGGTCCCAAGAGACCCAGTACTTC.

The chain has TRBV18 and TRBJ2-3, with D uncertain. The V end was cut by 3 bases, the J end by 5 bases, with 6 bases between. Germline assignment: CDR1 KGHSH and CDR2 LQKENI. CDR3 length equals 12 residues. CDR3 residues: CASSPSRDTQYF. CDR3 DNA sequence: TGTGCCAGCTCACCCTCTCGAGATACGCAGTATTTT.

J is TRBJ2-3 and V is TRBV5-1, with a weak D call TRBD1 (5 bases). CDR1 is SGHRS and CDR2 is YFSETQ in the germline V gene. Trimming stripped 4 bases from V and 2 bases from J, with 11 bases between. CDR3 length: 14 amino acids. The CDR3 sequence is CASSILTVTDTQYF. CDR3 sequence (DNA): TGCGCCAGCAGCATCTTGACAGTCACAGATACGCAGTATTTT.

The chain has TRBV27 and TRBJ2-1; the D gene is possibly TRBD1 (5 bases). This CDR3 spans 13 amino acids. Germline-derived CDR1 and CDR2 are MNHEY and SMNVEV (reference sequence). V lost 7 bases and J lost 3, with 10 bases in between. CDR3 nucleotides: TGTGCCAGCACTAGGACAAACTACAATGAGCAGTTCTTC. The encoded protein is CASTRTNYNEQFF.

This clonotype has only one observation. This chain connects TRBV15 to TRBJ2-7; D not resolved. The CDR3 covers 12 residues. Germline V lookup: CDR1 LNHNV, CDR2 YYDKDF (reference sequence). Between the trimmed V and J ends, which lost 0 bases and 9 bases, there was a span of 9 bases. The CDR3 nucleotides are TGTGCCACCAGCAGAGATGCCACGTTGCAGTACTTC. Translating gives CATSRDATLQYF.

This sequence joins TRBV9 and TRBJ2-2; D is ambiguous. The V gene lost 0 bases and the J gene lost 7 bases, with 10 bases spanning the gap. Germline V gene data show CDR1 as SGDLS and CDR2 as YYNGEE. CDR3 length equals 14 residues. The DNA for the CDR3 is TGTGCCAGCAGCGTAGAGGTCACGGACGGGGAGCTGTTTTTT. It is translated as CASSVEVTDGELFF.

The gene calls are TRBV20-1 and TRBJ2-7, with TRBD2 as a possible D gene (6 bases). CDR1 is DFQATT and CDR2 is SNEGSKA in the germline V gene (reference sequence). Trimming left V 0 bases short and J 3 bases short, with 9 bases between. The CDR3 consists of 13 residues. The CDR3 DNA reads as TGCAGTGCTAGAGATGGGGGACTCTACGAGCAGTACTTC. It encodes CSARDGGLYEQYF.

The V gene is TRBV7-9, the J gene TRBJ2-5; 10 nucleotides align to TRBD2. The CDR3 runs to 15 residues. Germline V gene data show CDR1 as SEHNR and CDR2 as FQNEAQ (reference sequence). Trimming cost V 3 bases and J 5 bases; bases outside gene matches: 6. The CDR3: CASSFVSGGPETQYF. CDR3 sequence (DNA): TGTGCCAGCAGCTTCGTTAGCGGGGGGCCGGAGACCCAGTACTTC.

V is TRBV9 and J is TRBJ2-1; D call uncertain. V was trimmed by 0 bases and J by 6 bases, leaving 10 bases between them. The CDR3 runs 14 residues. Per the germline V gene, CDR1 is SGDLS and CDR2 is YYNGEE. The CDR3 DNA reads TGTGCCAGCAGCGTAGGTTCGTGGGGCAATGAGCAGTTCTTC. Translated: CASSVGSWGNEQFF.

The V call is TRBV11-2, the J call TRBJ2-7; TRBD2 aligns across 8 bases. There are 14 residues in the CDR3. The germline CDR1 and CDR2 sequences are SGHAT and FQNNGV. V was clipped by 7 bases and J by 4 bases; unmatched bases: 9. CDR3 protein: CASNRPGGAYEQYF. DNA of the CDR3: TGTGCCAGCAACCGACCGGGGGGGGCGTACGAGCAGTACTTC. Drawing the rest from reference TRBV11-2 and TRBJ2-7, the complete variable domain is EAGVAQSPRYKIIEKRQSVAFWCNPISGHATLYWYQQILGQGPKLLIQFQNNGVVDDSQLPKDRFSAERLKGVDSTLKIQPAKLEDSAVYLCASNRPGGAYEQYFGPGTRLTVT.

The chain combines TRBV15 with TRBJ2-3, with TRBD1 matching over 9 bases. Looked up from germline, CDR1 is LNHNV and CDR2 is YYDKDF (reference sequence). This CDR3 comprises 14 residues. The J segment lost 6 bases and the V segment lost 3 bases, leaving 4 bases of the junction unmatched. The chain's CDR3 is CATSSLDRGDTQYF. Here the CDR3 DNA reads TGTGCCACCAGCAGCCTAGACAGGGGGGATACGCAGTATTTT.

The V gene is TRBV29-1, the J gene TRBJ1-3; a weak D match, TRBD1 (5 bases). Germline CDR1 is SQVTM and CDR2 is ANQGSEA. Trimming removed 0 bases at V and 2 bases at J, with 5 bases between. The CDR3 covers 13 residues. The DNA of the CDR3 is TGCAGCGTTGAAGAGGACACTGGAAACACCATATATTTT. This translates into CSVEEDTGNTIYF.

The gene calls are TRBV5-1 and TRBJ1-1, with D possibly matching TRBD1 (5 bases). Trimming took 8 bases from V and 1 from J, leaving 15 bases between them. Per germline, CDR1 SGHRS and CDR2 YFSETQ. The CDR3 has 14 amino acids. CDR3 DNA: TGCGCCAGTAAACTATTGACAGCGAACACTGAAGCTTTCTTT. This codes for CASKLLTANTEAFF.

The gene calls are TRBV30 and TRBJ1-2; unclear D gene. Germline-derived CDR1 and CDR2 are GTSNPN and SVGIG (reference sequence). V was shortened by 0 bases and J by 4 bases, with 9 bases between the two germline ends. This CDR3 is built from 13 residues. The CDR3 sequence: CAWSVQPGYGYTF. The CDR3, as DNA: TGTGCCTGGAGTGTACAGCCAGGCTATGGCTACACCTTC.

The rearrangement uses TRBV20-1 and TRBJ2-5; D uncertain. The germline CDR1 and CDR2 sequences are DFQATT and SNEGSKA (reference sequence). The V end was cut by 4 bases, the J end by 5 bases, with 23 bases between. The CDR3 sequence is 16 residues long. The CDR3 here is CSAITPSGPLSETQYF. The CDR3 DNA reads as TGCAGTGCTATCACTCCGTCGGGCCCCCTCTCGGAGACCCAGTACTTC.

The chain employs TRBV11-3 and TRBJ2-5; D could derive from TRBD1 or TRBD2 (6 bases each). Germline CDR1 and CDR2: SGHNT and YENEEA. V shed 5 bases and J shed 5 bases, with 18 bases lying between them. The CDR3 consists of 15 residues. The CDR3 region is CASSRGDHTEETQYF. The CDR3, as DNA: TGTGCCAGCAGCAGGGGGGACCACACGGAGGAGACCCAGTACTTC.

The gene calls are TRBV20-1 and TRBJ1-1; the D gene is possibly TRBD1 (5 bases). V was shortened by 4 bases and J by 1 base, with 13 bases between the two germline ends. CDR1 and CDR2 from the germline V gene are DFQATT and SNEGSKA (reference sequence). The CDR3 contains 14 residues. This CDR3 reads CSATWTHANTEAFF. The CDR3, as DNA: TGCAGTGCTACATGGACACACGCGAACACTGAAGCTTTCTTT.

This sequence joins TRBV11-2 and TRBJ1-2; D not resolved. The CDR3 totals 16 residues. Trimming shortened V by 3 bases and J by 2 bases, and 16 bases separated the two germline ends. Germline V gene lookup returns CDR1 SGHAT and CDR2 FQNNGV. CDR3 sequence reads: CASSFTNQGGNYGYTF. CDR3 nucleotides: TGTGCCAGCAGCTTTACAAACCAAGGCGGGAACTATGGCTACACCTTC.

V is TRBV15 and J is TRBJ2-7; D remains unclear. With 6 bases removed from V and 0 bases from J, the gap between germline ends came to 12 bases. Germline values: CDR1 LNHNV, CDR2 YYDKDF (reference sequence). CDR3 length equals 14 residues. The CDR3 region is CATRLFTTSYEQYF. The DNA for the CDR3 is TGTGCCACCAGACTGTTCACAACCTCCTACGAGCAGTACTTC.

CDR3 sequence reads: CASSQDRPTYGYTF. The CDR3 nucleotides are TGTGCCAGCAGCCAAGATCGTCCTACCTATGGCTACACCTTC. The chain recombines TRBV4-2 with TRBJ1-2; D is unclear. This CDR3 comprises 14 residues. V was cut by 0 bases and J by 4 bases, with 9 bases left in between. In germline, CDR1 is LGHNA, CDR2 YNFKEQ.

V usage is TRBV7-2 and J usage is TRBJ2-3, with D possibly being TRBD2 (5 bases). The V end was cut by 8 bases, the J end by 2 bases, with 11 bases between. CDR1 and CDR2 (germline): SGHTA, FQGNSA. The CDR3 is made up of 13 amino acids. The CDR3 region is CASGSVHTDTQYF. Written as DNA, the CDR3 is TGTGCCAGCGGGAGTGTCCACACAGATACGCAGTATTTT.

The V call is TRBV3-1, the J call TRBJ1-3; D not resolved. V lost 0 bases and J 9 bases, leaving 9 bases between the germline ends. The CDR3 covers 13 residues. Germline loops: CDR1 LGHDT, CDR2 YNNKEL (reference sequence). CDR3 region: CASSQDRGPTIYF. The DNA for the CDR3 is TGTGCCAGCAGCCAAGATAGAGGGCCCACCATATATTTT.

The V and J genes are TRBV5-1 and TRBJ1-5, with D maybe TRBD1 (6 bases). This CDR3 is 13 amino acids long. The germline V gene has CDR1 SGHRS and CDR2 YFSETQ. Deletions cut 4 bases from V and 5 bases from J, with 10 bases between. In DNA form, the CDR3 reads TGCGCCAGCAGCCGGACAGTCGATCAGCCCCAGCATTTT. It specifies CASSRTVDQPQHF.

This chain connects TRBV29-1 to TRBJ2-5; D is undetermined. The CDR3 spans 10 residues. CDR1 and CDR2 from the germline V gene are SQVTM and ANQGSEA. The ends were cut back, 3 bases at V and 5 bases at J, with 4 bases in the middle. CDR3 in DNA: TGCAGCGTTGACCCCGAGACCCAGTACTTC. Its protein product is CSVDPETQYF.

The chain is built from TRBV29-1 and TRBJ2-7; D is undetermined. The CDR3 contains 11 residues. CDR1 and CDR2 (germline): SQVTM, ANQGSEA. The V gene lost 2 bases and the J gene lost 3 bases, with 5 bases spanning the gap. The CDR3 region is CSVEQNYEQYF. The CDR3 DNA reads TGCAGCGTTGAACAGAACTACGAGCAGTACTTC.

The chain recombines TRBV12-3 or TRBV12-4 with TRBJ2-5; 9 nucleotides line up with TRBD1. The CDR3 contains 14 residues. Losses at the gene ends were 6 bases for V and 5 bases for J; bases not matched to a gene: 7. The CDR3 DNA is TGTGCCAGCAGACGACAGGGGGGGGCGGAGACCCAGTACTTC. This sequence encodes CASRRQGGAETQYF.

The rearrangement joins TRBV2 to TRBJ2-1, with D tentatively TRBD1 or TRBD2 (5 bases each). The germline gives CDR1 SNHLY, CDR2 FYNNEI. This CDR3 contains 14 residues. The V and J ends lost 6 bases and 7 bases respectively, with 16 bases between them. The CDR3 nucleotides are TGTGCCAGCAGGGCCGGGACGGTGGAGAATGAGCAGTTCTTC. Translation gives CASRAGTVENEQFF. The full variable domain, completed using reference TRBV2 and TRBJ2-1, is EPEVTQTPSHQVTQMGQEVILRCVPISNHLYFYWYRQILGQKVEFLVSFYNNEISEKSEIFDDQFSVERPDGSNFTLKIRSTKLEDSAMYFCASRAGTVENEQFFGPGTRLTVL.

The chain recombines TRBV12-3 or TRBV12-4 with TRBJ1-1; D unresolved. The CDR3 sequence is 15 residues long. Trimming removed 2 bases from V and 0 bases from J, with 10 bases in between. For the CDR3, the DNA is TGTGCCAGCAGTTTAAGCCGGAGGCTGAACACTGAAGCTTTCTTT. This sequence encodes CASSLSRRLNTEAFF.

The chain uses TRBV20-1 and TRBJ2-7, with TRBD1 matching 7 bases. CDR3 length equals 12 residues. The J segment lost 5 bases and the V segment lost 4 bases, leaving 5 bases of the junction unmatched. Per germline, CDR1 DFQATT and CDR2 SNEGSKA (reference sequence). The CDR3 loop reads CSANEGAHEQYF. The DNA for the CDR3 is TGCAGTGCTAATGAGGGGGCCCACGAGCAGTACTTC.